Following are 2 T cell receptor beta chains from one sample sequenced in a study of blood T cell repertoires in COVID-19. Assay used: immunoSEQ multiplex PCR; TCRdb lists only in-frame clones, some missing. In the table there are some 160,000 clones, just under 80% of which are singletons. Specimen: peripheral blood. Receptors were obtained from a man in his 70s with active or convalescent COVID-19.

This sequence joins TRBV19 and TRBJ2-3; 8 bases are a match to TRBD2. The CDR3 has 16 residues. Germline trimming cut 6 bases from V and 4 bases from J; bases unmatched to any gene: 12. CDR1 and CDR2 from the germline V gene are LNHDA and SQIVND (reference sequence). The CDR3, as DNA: TGTGCCAGTAGGCCCCAAGGCGGGGGGAGCCCAGATACGCAGTATTTT. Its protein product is CASRPQGGGSPDTQYF.

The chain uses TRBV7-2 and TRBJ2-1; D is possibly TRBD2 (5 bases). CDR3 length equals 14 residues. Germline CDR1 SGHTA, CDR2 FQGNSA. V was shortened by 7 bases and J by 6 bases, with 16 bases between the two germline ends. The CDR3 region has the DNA TGTGCCAGCACCCCACGCTCGGGGATCAATGAGCAGTTCTTC. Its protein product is CASTPRSGINEQFF.